Below are 10 T cell receptor beta chains sequenced from a single sample in a study of T cell repertoires in cytomegalovirus infection. No antigen is known for these receptors. TCRdb independently ran MiXCR on the reads; one entry per CDR3 protein. The repertoire holds about half a million distinct CDR3 sequences, with about 44% as singletons. This material consisted of cultured PBMCs, taken from culture after CMV antigen stimulation. These receptors were obtained from a human donor in good health (CMV status not recorded). Some clones in this sample may be carry-over from other donors' samples.

This clonotype was counted only a few times. This sequence joins TRBV7-2 and TRBJ2-3; 11 bases align to TRBD2. The ends lost 5 bases at V and 2 bases at J; junction bases unmatched: 9. The CDR3 has 17 amino acids. CDR1 and CDR2 from the germline V gene are SGHTA and FQGNSA. This chain's CDR3 is CASSPGSGRANTDTQYF. The CDR3 DNA follows: TGTGCCAGCAGCCCAGGTAGCGGGAGGGCAAACACAGATACGCAGTATTTT.

This clonotype was found many times. J is TRBJ1-1 and V is TRBV28; 7 nucleotides agree with TRBD1. Germline CDR1 reads MDHEN; CDR2 reads SYDVKM. There are 12 residues in the CDR3. V trimming: 11 bases; J trimming: 4 bases; junction bases outside the gene matches: 7. The DNA of the CDR3 is TGTGCCTCAGGGGGGTGGAGCACTGAAGCTTTCTTT. Amino acids: CASGGWSTEAFF. The full variable domain, with the rest looked up from reference TRBV28 and TRBJ1-1, is DVKVTQSSRYLVKRTGEKVFLECVQDMDHENMFWYRQDPGLGLRLIYFSYDVKMKEKGDIPEGYSVSREKKERFSLILESASTNQTSMYLCASGGWSTEAFFGQGTRLTVV.

This clonotype was observed a few times. The V call is TRBV4-3, the J call TRBJ2-3, with D unclear. V was trimmed by 0 bases and J by 4 bases, leaving 5 bases between them. This CDR3 contains 13 residues. CDR1 is LGHNA, CDR2 YSLEER, per germline. CDR3 protein: CASSQDPADTQYF. The CDR3 bases are TGCGCCAGCAGCCAAGACCCCGCAGATACGCAGTATTTT.

The rearrangement links TRBV12-3 or TRBV12-4 to TRBJ1-2; D ambiguous. The CDR3 totals 13 residues. Trimming took 2 bases from V and 4 from J, leaving 8 bases between them. CDR3 amino acids: CASSLIAGYGYTF. The DNA for the CDR3 is TGTGCCAGCAGTTTAATTGCGGGCTATGGCTACACCTTC.

This clonotype was seen a single time. V is TRBV27 and J is TRBJ2-7, with D possibly matching TRBD1 (6 bases). Trimming shortened V by 2 bases and J by 3 bases, and 14 bases separated the two germline ends. CDR3 length: 15 amino acids. CDR1 is MNHEY and CDR2 is SMNVEV in the germline V gene (reference sequence). Here the CDR3 reads CASSLAGTRNYEQYF. The CDR3 DNA reads TGTGCCAGCAGTTTAGCTGGGACACGAAACTACGAGCAGTACTTC.

This clonotype turned up a few times. The genes are TRBV7-2 and TRBJ1-2, with D perhaps TRBD1 (5 bases). Germline lookup yields CDR1 SGHTA and CDR2 FQGNSA. The germline V and J ends were trimmed by 5 bases and 8 bases, with 18 bases remaining between them. The CDR3 covers 14 residues. The CDR3 sequence is CASSEASGIRGYTF. The CDR3 nucleotides are TGTGCCAGCAGCGAAGCTTCAGGGATAAGAGGCTACACCTTC. Drawing the rest from reference TRBV7-2 and TRBJ1-2, the complete variable domain is GAGVSQSPSNKVTEKGKDVELRCDPISGHTALYWYRQSLGQGLEFLIYFQGNSAPDKSGLPSDRFSAERTGGSVSTLTIQRTQQEDSAVYLCASSEASGIRGYTFGSGTRLTVV.

This clonotype was detected only once. This CDR3 reads CASSSSRRTDTQYF. The CDR3 bases are TGTGCCAGCAGTTCGTCGAGACGCACAGATACGCAGTATTTT. The chain joins TRBV6-6 to TRBJ2-3; D remains ambiguous. The CDR3 contains 14 residues. V lost 4 bases and J lost 1, with 9 bases in between. Per the germline V gene, CDR1 is MNHNY and CDR2 is SVGAGI (reference sequence).

V gene TRBV19 combines with J gene TRBJ2-1; 10 bases are a match to TRBD2. There are 17 residues in the CDR3. Germline V gene data show CDR1 as LNHDA and CDR2 as SQIVND (reference sequence). V shed 5 bases and J 9 bases; nucleotides not matched to a gene: 16. The DNA for the CDR3 is TGTGCCAGTAGTCCAGTAGGTTTATCTAGCGGGAGCCCTGAGCAGTTCTTC. Translation gives CASSPVGLSSGSPEQFF.

Comments on this clonotype: One end of the junction is discordant with germline, which a read error may explain. The chain has TRBV12-3 or TRBV12-4 and TRBJ1-2; the D is unclear. The CDR3 runs to 14 residues. The CDR3 DNA follows: TGTGCCAGCAGTTTGCAGTCTACTAACTATGGCCACACCTTC. This translates into CASSLQSTNYGHTF.

This clonotype was seen many times. The CDR3 nucleotides read TGTGCCAGCAGCCGACGACAGAAAACAGGGGTTCCTGCTGAAGCTTTCTTT. Translating it yields CASSRRQKTGVPAEAFF. This chain joins TRBV7-8 and TRBJ1-1; TRBD1 matches at 7 bases. The CDR3 runs to 17 residues. After removal of 5 bases from V and 6 bases from J, the junction contained 18 bases not matched to a gene. Germline lookup yields CDR1 SGHVS and CDR2 FQNEAQ.